Each of the 9 T cell receptor beta chains below was sequenced from the same sample in a study of cytomegalovirus exposure and HLA in healthy donors. The protocol was immunoSEQ multiplex PCR, while the TCRdb copy is restricted to in-frame clones and leaves out a portion. The data hold some 330,000 clones, with about nine tenths observed a single time. The sequencing input was PBMCs. The receptors come from a woman under 30 in good health and CMV-seronegative.

The chain recombines TRBV29-1 with TRBJ2-5, with TRBD1 matching over 9 bases. V lost 5 bases and J lost 5; bases outside the gene matches: 6. Per germline, CDR1 SQVTM and CDR2 ANQGSEA. The CDR3 contains 13 residues. CDR3: CSVPGQGLETQYF. CDR3 in DNA: TGCAGCGTTCCGGGACAGGGTCTTGAGACCCAGTACTTC.

On this clone itself: This CDR3 is also generated by other DNA sequences in the sample. CDR3 residues: CASSLGGLAGGEQYF. The CDR3, as DNA: TGCGCCAGCAGCTTGGGGGGCCTAGCGGGAGGAGAGCAGTACTTC. The chain uses TRBV5-1 and TRBJ2-7; TRBD2 agrees at 11 bases. The CDR3 spans 15 residues. CDR1 is SGHRS, CDR2 YFSETQ, per germline. Trimming at V came to 0 bases and at J to 7 bases, leaving 6 bases not matched to a gene.

The V gene is TRBV29-1, the J gene TRBJ2-7; D may be TRBD1 (6 bases). Trimming took 2 bases from V and 4 from J, leaving 9 bases between them. The V gene's germline CDR1 is SQVTM and CDR2 ANQGSEA. The CDR3 runs 12 residues. The CDR3: CSVELDSYEQYF. CDR3 DNA: TGCAGCGTTGAATTGGACAGTTACGAGCAGTACTTC.

The chain has TRBV27 and TRBJ2-7; TRBD2 might be the D (6 bases). Looked up from germline, CDR1 is MNHEY and CDR2 is SMNVEV (reference sequence). There are 12 residues in the CDR3. Trimming removed 6 bases at V and 5 bases at J, with 11 bases between. CDR3 bases: TGTGCCAGCAGAGGCGGGGTCGACGAGCAGTACTTC. This translates into CASRGGVDEQYF.

Comment on this clone: Other DNA sequences in the sample encode the same CDR3. The chain has TRBV27 and TRBJ1-1, with D possibly being TRBD1 (5 bases). V was pared by 3 bases and J by 5 bases, with 10 bases between. Germline V gives CDR1 MNHEY, CDR2 SMNVEV (reference sequence). The CDR3 spans 13 residues. The CDR3 spells CASSFSRGTEAFF. In nucleotides, the CDR3 is TGTGCCAGCAGTTTTAGTAGGGGAACTGAAGCTTTCTTT.

This chain joins TRBV30 and TRBJ1-2, with a possible D match to TRBD1 (6 bases). The CDR3 runs to 12 residues. Deletions cut 5 bases from V and 8 bases from J, with 15 bases between. Looked up from germline, CDR1 is GTSNPN and CDR2 is SVGIG (reference sequence). The CDR3 region has the DNA TGTGCCTGGGACCTCAGGGGCCGGGGCTACACCTTC. Its translation: CAWDLRGRGYTF. Filled out from reference TRBV30 and TRBJ1-2, the complete variable domain reads SQTIHQWPATLVQPVGSPLSLECTVEGTSNPNLYWYRQAAGRGLQLLFYSVGIGQISSEVPQNLSASRPQDRQFILSSKKLLLSDSGFYLCAWDLRGRGYTFGSGTRLTVV.

The genes are TRBV27 and TRBJ2-2; 9 bases are shared with TRBD2. Unmatched junction bases numbered 17, after V lost 5 bases and J lost 4 bases. The CDR3 contains 19 residues. Germline V gene lookup returns CDR1 MNHEY and CDR2 SMNVEV (reference sequence). CDR3: CASSPSLTGGRASTGELFF. In DNA form, the CDR3 reads TGTGCCAGCAGTCCCAGCCTTACTGGCGGGAGGGCCTCCACCGGGGAGCTGTTTTTT.

This chain uses TRBV10-3 with TRBJ1-5, with D maybe TRBD1 (5 bases). The germline V gene encodes CDR1 ENHRY and CDR2 SYGVKD. Trimming took off 3 bases at V and 0 bases at J, with 21 bases between the two ends. The CDR3 extends over 19 amino acids. CDR3 DNA: TGTGCCATCAGTGACCGAGGCGTCGGGGGTAATTATAGCAATCAGCCCCAGCATTTT. Its protein is CAISDRGVGGNYSNQPQHF.

The chain employs TRBV18 and TRBJ2-7, with a tentative D call TRBD2 (5 bases). The CDR3 length is 13 residues. The V end was cut by 0 bases, the J end by 4 bases, with 7 bases between. Per the germline V gene, CDR1 is KGHSH and CDR2 is LQKENI. The CDR3 spells CASSPPVAYEQYF. The DNA of the CDR3 is TGTGCCAGCTCACCACCTGTAGCGTACGAGCAGTACTTC.